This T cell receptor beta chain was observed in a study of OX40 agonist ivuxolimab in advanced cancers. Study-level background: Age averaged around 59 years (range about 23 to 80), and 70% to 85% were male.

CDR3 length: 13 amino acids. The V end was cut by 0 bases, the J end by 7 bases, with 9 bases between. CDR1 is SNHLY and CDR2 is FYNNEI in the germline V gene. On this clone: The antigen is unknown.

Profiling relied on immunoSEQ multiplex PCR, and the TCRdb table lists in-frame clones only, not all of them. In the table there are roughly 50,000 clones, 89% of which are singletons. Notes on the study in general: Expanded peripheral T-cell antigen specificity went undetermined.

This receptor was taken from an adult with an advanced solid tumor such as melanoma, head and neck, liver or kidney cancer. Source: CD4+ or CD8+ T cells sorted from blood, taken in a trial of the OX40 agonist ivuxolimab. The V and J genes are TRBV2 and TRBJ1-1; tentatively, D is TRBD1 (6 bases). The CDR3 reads CASSEAKGVEAFF. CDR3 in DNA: TGTGCCAGCAGTGAAGCAAAGGGGGTTGAAGCTTTCTTT.